These 22 T cell receptor beta chains were all obtained from the same sample, sequenced in a study of cytomegalovirus exposure and HLA in healthy donors. Researchers ran the PCR with 60 Vbeta and 13 Jbeta primers. The assay was immunoSEQ multiplex PCR, and TCRdb's table has in-frame clones only and misses some. With around 63,000 clones in the sample, the ten largest clones hold roughly 1.7%. Sequences were obtained from PBMCs. These receptors were taken from a woman under 40 in good health and CMV-seronegative.

This chain uses TRBV4-3 with TRBJ2-3; 10 positions agree with TRBD1. The V gene end was trimmed by 4 bases and the J gene end by 5 bases; junction bases not matched to a gene: 6. Germline CDR1 LGHNA, CDR2 YSLEER. The CDR3 length is 15 residues. For the CDR3, the DNA is TGCGCCAGCAGCCTAAGACAGGGGGCTGGAGATACGCAGTATTTT. Translation: CASSLRQGAGDTQYF.

CDR3 region: CAWSKRITEAFF. In DNA, the CDR3 is TGTGCCTGGAGTAAGAGGATCACTGAAGCTTTCTTT. This chain connects TRBV30 to TRBJ1-1; D not resolved. V gave up 2 bases and J gave up 4 bases, with 8 bases separating them. The V gene's germline CDR1 is GTSNPN and CDR2 SVGIG (reference sequence). The CDR3 length is 12 residues.

The J gene is TRBJ2-1, the V gene TRBV29-1; the match to TRBD1 covers 10 bases. Germline assignment: CDR1 SQVTM and CDR2 ANQGSEA. This CDR3 has 13 amino acids. Unmatched junction bases numbered 5, after V lost 7 bases and J lost 5 bases. CDR3 loop: CSADRGRDNEQFF. CDR3 DNA: TGCAGCGCCGACAGGGGGCGAGACAATGAGCAGTTCTTC.

The chain links TRBV9 to TRBJ1-4; no definite D call. The CDR3 length is 14 residues. The germline V gene encodes CDR1 SGDLS and CDR2 YYNGEE. Trimming shortened V by 3 bases and J by 8 bases, and 14 bases separated the two germline ends. CDR3 region: CASSARVSEEKLFF. In DNA form, the CDR3 reads TGTGCCAGCAGCGCGAGGGTTTCGGAGGAAAAACTGTTTTTT.

V gene TRBV5-1 combines with J gene TRBJ1-5; D unresolved. V was pared by 3 bases and J by 3 bases, with 10 bases between. The CDR3 extends over 14 amino acids. Per the germline V gene, CDR1 is SGHRS and CDR2 is YFSETQ. The CDR3 protein is CASSSGDFNQPQHF. Written as DNA, the CDR3 is TGCGCCAGCAGCTCCGGAGATTTCAATCAGCCCCAGCATTTT.

V gene TRBV28 combines with J gene TRBJ1-2; TRBD1 is a possible D gene (5 bases). Looked up from germline, CDR1 is MDHEN and CDR2 is SYDVKM. V was shortened by 7 bases and J by 7 bases, with 16 bases between the two germline ends. The CDR3 totals 13 residues. CDR3 sequence reads: CASKWRGAGGYTF. The DNA of the CDR3 is TGTGCCAGCAAATGGAGGGGAGCAGGTGGCTACACCTTC.

The rearrangement links TRBV7-9 to TRBJ2-7, with unresolved D. Germline assignment: CDR1 SEHNR and CDR2 FQNEAQ (reference sequence). This CDR3 region has 13 residues. V lost 1 base and J lost 3, with 7 bases in between. CDR3 sequence: CASSLVSSYEQYF. The CDR3 bases are TGTGCCAGCAGCTTAGTTTCTAGCTACGAGCAGTACTTC.

The V call is TRBV29-1, the J call TRBJ2-3, with D possibly TRBD2 on 6 matching bases. Looked up from germline, CDR1 is SQVTM and CDR2 is ANQGSEA. V dropped 5 bases and J dropped 2 bases, with 11 bases sitting between them. The CDR3 consists of 13 residues. The CDR3 coding sequence is TGCAGCGTTCCCCGGGGGAACACAGATACGCAGTATTTT. This codes for CSVPRGNTDTQYF.

The chain carries TRBV9 and TRBJ2-7; tentative D call: TRBD2 (6 bases). V lost 7 bases, J lost 0 bases, and 8 bases lay in between. Germline V CDR1 and CDR2: SGDLS, YYNGEE. The CDR3 contains 12 residues. CDR3 sequence: CASGTFSYEQYF. The CDR3 bases are TGTGCCAGCGGGACTTTCTCCTACGAGCAGTACTTC.

The chain couples TRBV11-2 to TRBJ2-1, with 11 bases identical to TRBD2. CDR1 is SGHAT, CDR2 FQNNGV, per germline. This CDR3 contains 17 residues. Trimming cost V 3 bases and J 0 bases; bases outside gene matches: 4. CDR3 DNA: TGTGCCAGCAGCTTTACTAGCGGGGGATCCTCCTACAATGAGCAGTTCTTC. Protein: CASSFTSGGSSYNEQFF. The complete variable domain, with remaining parts taken from reference TRBV11-2 and TRBJ2-1, reads EAGVAQSPRYKIIEKRQSVAFWCNPISGHATLYWYQQILGQGPKLLIQFQNNGVVDDSQLPKDRFSAERLKGVDSTLKIQPAKLEDSAVYLCASSFTSGGSSYNEQFFGPGTRLTVL.

The rearrangement uses TRBV28 and TRBJ1-5; D gene unclear. Looked up from germline, CDR1 is MDHEN and CDR2 is SYDVKM. This CDR3 has 13 residues. V dropped 6 bases and J dropped 9 bases, with 15 bases sitting between them. CDR3 region: CASRAPMGAPQHF. CDR3 DNA: TGTGCCAGCAGGGCACCCATGGGAGCGCCCCAGCATTTT.

The chain joins TRBV5-1 to TRBJ2-7; 9 bases match TRBD1. This CDR3 is 14 amino acids long. V lost 4 bases and J lost 6; bases outside the gene matches: 8. Looked up from germline, CDR1 is SGHRS and CDR2 is YFSETQ. Written as DNA, the CDR3 is TGCGCCAGCAGCCCCGGACAGGGGATGCTCGAGCAGTACTTC. Translated: CASSPGQGMLEQYF.

V usage is TRBV28 and J usage is TRBJ2-7; TRBD2 agrees at 7 bases. Losses at the gene ends were 3 bases for V and 7 bases for J; bases not matched to a gene: 9. Germline CDR1 and CDR2: MDHEN and SYDVKM. The CDR3 covers 14 residues. CDR3 in DNA: TGTGCCAGCAGTTTCCGAGGGAGGGCCTGGGAGCAGTACTTC. Translating it yields CASSFRGRAWEQYF.

The chain employs TRBV27 and TRBJ1-5, with 8 bases matching TRBD1. CDR1 and CDR2 (germline): MNHEY, SMNVEV (reference sequence). J lost 2 bases, V lost 7 bases, and 7 bases had no gene match. The CDR3 runs to 15 residues. CDR3 loop: CASNPGGQGNQPQHF. Written as DNA, the CDR3 is TGTGCCAGCAACCCTGGGGGACAGGGCAATCAGCCCCAGCATTTT.

The chain couples TRBV28 to TRBJ1-1; D gene unclear. This CDR3 contains 14 residues. Germline V lookup: CDR1 MDHEN, CDR2 SYDVKM. Trimming removed 2 bases at V and 4 bases at J, with 11 bases between. As DNA, the CDR3 is TGTGCCAGCAGTTTAGTCCGCGGGGTCACTGAAGCTTTCTTT. It encodes CASSLVRGVTEAFF.

This chain links TRBV19 with TRBJ2-3; possible D gene TRBD2, 6 bases. The CDR3 spans 12 residues. CDR1 and CDR2 from the germline V gene are LNHDA and SQIVND (reference sequence). V was pared by 5 bases and J by 9 bases, with 12 bases between. DNA for the CDR3: TGTGCCAGTAGTCCCGGGGGAGGCACGCAGTATTTT. Residues: CASSPGGGTQYF.

The chain employs TRBV2 and TRBJ2-7; TRBD2 matches 9 bases. V trimming: 1 base; J trimming: 3 bases; junction bases outside the gene matches: 16. This CDR3 region has 19 residues. Germline assignment: CDR1 SNHLY and CDR2 FYNNEI. DNA for the CDR3: TGTGCCAGCAGTGAAGGCCACCCCTTCCTAGCGGGGTTCGACTACGAGCAGTACTTC. Translation: CASSEGHPFLAGFDYEQYF.

This chain joins TRBV6-6 and TRBJ2-7, with D hard to call. V lost 8 bases and J 2 bases, leaving 10 bases between the germline ends. The CDR3 sequence is 12 residues long. Germline V gene lookup returns CDR1 MNHNY and CDR2 SVGAGI (reference sequence). In DNA, the CDR3 is TGTGCCAGCTCGTGGAGCGCCTACGAGCAGTACTTC. It translates to CASSWSAYEQYF.

The chain couples TRBV27 to TRBJ1-5; D gene uncertain. The germline CDR1 and CDR2 sequences are MNHEY and SMNVEV (reference sequence). The CDR3 spans 14 residues. Trimming stripped 1 base from V and 2 bases from J, with 6 bases between. The CDR3 region has the DNA TGTGCCAGCAGTTTATTGGCAGGCAATCAGCCCCAGCATTTT. The encoded protein is CASSLLAGNQPQHF.

V gene TRBV30 combines with J gene TRBJ2-4; D possibly corresponds to TRBD2 (5 bases). Germline CDR1 GTSNPN, CDR2 SVGIG (reference sequence). The CDR3 has 11 amino acids. The ends were cut back, 2 bases at V and 15 bases at J, with 14 bases in the middle. CDR3 DNA: TGTGCCTGGAGTACGGGGAGACAATGGTACTTC. This gives the protein CAWSTGRQWYF.

Its frequency marks this clone as medium-sized. The CDR3 DNA follows: TGTGCCAGCAGCCATATCGGTGGTATCGGGAGGGTCTACGAGCAGTACTTC. Protein sequence: CASSHIGGIGRVYEQYF. This sequence joins TRBV16 and TRBJ2-7; TRBD2 matches 8 bases. The CDR3 covers 17 residues. After removal of 3 bases from V and 3 bases from J, the junction contained 13 bases not matched to a gene. CDR1 is KGHSY, CDR2 FQNENV, per germline.

V and J are TRBV19 and TRBJ2-1; 10 positions agree with TRBD2. The trim removed 1 base at V and 4 bases at J, leaving 7 bases unmatched. The CDR3 has 17 residues. In germline, CDR1 is LNHDA, CDR2 SQIVND (reference sequence). Here the CDR3 reads CASSIAGAGGGYNEQFF. The CDR3 region has the DNA TGTGCCAGTAGTATAGCAGGAGCGGGAGGGGGTTACAATGAGCAGTTCTTC.